The text below deals with one T cell receptor (beta chain). Its antigen is not identified. This record comes from a study of cytomegalovirus exposure and HLA in healthy donors. The CDR3 sequence is 14 residues long. V lost 6 bases, J lost 5 bases, and 9 bases stayed unmatched. Per the germline V gene, CDR1 is SEHNR and CDR2 is FQNEAQ (reference sequence). Points from the study as a whole: A link between a missense DCLRE1C variant and TCR beta V- and J-gene trimming emerged from a later analysis. Within the data, a cluster of highly shared sequence variants was likely a sequencing artifact.

The study ran its PCR with 60 Vbeta and 13 Jbeta primers. Sequencing was performed with immunoSEQ multiplex PCR; in TCRdb, only in-frame clones are kept and a portion is missing. This sample carries roughly 99,000 clones, over 60% of them seen once, and the ten largest clones take under 4%. The sequence was collected from a male donor in good health and CMV-seropositive. Sequences were obtained from PBMCs. V and J are TRBV7-9 and TRBJ1-1, with 7 nucleotides matching TRBD1. CDR3 loop: CASRRAAGGTEAFF. The CDR3 DNA sequence: TGTGCCAGCAGGCGCGCCGCAGGGGGTACTGAAGCTTTCTTT.